This TCR beta chain was recovered during a study of T cell repertoires in cytomegalovirus infection. About this clonotype itself: The target antigen is unknown.

This CDR3 has 13 residues. V was clipped by 5 bases and J by 5 bases; unmatched bases: 4. Germline assignment: CDR1 SGHTA and CDR2 FQGNSA. Each CDR3 protein gets one entry after TCRdb re-called the reads with MiXCR. The table lists hundreds of thousands of distinct CDR3 sequences, 40% to 50% of them singletons. The receptor was derived from a human donor in good health (CMV status not recorded). Some clones in this sample may be carry-over from other donors' samples. Specimen: cultured PBMCs, collected from culture after CMV antigen stimulation. This rearrangement joins TRBV7-2 to TRBJ2-7, with TRBD1 matching over 9 bases. The CDR3 loop is CASSRDRGDEQYF. DNA for the CDR3: TGTGCCAGCAGCCGCGACAGGGGGGACGAGCAGTACTTC.